This T cell receptor beta chain derives from a study of control samples from healthy donors and cancer patients (dated by TCRdb to the early 2020s). The CDR3 covers 14 residues, taking in both the cysteine and the phenylalanine. Just CDR3 DNA is preserved here, 42 bases in frame from base 1. Per the germline V gene, MNHEY is the CDR1 and SVGAGI is the CDR2. V gives up 7 bases and J gives up 7 bases, and the segment between their germline ends measures 16 bases. This clone was counted a single time. Its recognized antigen is unknown. No qualities accompany the bases; no much larger clone lies one base away. The library was prepared using the immunoSEQ multiplex PCR assay. TCRdb took over this immuneACCESS table, retaining in-frame rearrangements with V and J assigned. Such tables are incomplete; in checked studies, under half of the missing clones stem from an unresolved V gene, and the remainder is unexplained. The sample table holds about 53,000 clones, of which roughly 87% were seen once. About an eighth of the sample is taken by the ten largest.

The chain was built from TRBV6-5 and TRBJ2-2; the D gene lacks a confident call. The clonotype was recovered from a man between 60 and 75 years old with head and neck cancer. Input material: PBMCs. In nucleotide form, the sequence is TGTGCCAGCATCGGGTCATCTGGTATCGGGGAGCTGTTTTTT. It translates to CASIGSSGIGELFF.